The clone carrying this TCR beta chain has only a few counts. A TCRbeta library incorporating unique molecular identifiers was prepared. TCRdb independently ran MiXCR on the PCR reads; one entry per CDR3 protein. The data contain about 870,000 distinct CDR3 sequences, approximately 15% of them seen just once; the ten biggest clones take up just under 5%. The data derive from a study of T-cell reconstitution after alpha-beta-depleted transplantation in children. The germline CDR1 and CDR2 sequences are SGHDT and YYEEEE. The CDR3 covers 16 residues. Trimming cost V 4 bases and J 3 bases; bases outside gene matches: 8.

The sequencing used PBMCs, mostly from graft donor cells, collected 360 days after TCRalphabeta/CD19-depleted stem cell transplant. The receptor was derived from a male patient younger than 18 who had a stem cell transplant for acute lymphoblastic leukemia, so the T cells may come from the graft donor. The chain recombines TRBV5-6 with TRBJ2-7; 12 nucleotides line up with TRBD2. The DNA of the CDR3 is TGTGCCAGCAGCCCTAATCCGGGACTAGCGGGCTACGAGCAGTACTTC. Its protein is CASSPNPGLAGYEQYF.